This T cell receptor beta chain came from a study of shared clonotypes between healthy human individuals. Only in-frame clones appear in the TCRdb table, and some are missing; sequencing was by immunoSEQ multiplex PCR. This sample has 740,000 or so clones, with around 78% found just once. The CDR3 covers 12 residues. Germline V gene data show CDR1 as MDHEN and CDR2 as SYDVKM. With 7 bases clipped from V and 4 bases from J, the junction kept 4 bases outside the gene matches. Study-wide results and limits: Rarefaction revealed incomplete sorted-subset sequencing despite large depth.

This clone was counted many times. Its antigen is as yet unknown. The same CDR3 can be traced to other DNA sequences in this sample. This sequence originates from a woman aged 30 to 39 in good health. The V and J genes are TRBV28 and TRBJ2-7; 7 bases fit TRBD2. Sequencing input: memory CD4+ T cells sorted from blood. As to subset: CD45RA-negative fraction. The CDR3 coding sequence is TGTGCCAGCAAAGCGGGACTTTACGAGCAGTACTTC. This translates into CASKAGLYEQYF.